These 20 T cell receptor beta chains were all obtained from the same sample, sequenced in a study of blood T cell repertoires in COVID-19. This table comes from immunoSEQ multiplex PCR, and its TCRdb copy is limited to in-frame clones, with some not included. This table has approximately 190,000 clones, almost 85% appearing once. Sequenced sample: peripheral blood. The receptors come from a human donor with acute or convalescent COVID-19. The donor label of this sample is uncertain.

There are a few counts of this clone. This sequence joins TRBV2 and TRBJ1-5; possible D gene TRBD1, 5 bases. The germline V and J ends were trimmed by 6 bases and 15 bases, with 15 bases remaining between them. This CDR3 region has 11 residues. Germline V lookup: CDR1 SNHLY, CDR2 FYNNEI. This CDR3 is CASRSTGTVHF. DNA of the CDR3: TGTGCCAGCAGATCTACCGGGACTGTGCATTTT.

This clone came up a few times. The genes are TRBV7-3 and TRBJ2-3, with 11 bases that match TRBD2. In germline, CDR1 is SGHTA, CDR2 FQGTGA. V shed 1 base, J shed 11 bases, and the junction held 8 bases outside the gene matches. This CDR3 has 15 residues. The chain's CDR3 is CASSLRGTSGGRQYF. CDR3 DNA sequence: TGTGCCAGCAGCTTAAGGGGGACTAGCGGAGGGAGGCAGTATTTT.

The chain combines TRBV27 with TRBJ2-1; 7 nucleotides agree with TRBD1. Germline CDR1 reads MNHEY; CDR2 reads SMNVEV (reference sequence). V shed 3 bases and J 4 bases; nucleotides not matched to a gene: 9. CDR3 length equals 16 residues. CDR3 in amino acids: CASSFKGTVLYNEQFF. Here the CDR3 DNA reads TGTGCCAGCAGTTTCAAAGGGACAGTCCTTTACAATGAGCAGTTCTTC.

This chain uses TRBV27 with TRBJ1-4; 8 bases align to TRBD1. V was clipped by 3 bases and J by 8 bases; unmatched bases: 5. Germline CDR1 reads MNHEY; CDR2 reads SMNVEV (reference sequence). The CDR3 is made up of 14 amino acids. CDR3 loop: CASSFQGAGEKLFF. CDR3 DNA sequence: TGTGCCAGCAGTTTTCAGGGGGCCGGGGAAAAACTGTTTTTT.

The chain is built from TRBV9 and TRBJ2-1, with a possible D match to TRBD2 (5 bases). The CDR3 consists of 14 residues. Trimming removed 4 bases at V and 7 bases at J, with 15 bases between. Germline values: CDR1 SGDLS, CDR2 YYNGEE. CDR3 protein: CASSSSGVRNEQFF. CDR3 nucleotides: TGTGCCAGCAGCTCATCCGGGGTGCGGAATGAGCAGTTCTTC.

This chain uses TRBV27 with TRBJ1-2, with D possibly being TRBD1 (6 bases). The CDR3 has 13 residues. Germline V CDR1 and CDR2: MNHEY, SMNVEV (reference sequence). The V gene lost 4 bases and the J gene lost 4 bases, with 10 bases spanning the gap. The DNA for the CDR3 is TGTGCCAGCAGTTCGACAGGCCTCTATGGCTACACCTTC. Encoded protein: CASSSTGLYGYTF.

The chain joins TRBV18 to TRBJ2-5; 9 nucleotides match TRBD2. Germline assignment: CDR1 KGHSH and CDR2 LQKENI. This CDR3 is built from 14 residues. Unmatched junction bases numbered 7, after V lost 4 bases and J lost 7 bases. The CDR3 sequence is CASSLSGRVGTQYF. DNA of the CDR3: TGTGCCAGCTCACTTAGCGGGAGAGTCGGGACCCAGTACTTC.

As concerns this clone: Other DNA sequences within the sample encode an identical CDR3. V and J are TRBV5-1 and TRBJ2-3; no reliable D call. V was shortened by 2 bases and J by 0 bases, with 10 bases between the two germline ends. Germline V CDR1 and CDR2: SGHRS, YFSETQ. The CDR3 has 15 amino acids. The CDR3 coding sequence is TGCGCCAGCAGCTTCGGCGGTAGAAGCACAGATACGCAGTATTTT. It translates to CASSFGGRSTDTQYF.

The chain links TRBV5-4 to TRBJ2-7; 11 bases map to TRBD1. The ends lost 4 bases at V and 3 bases at J; junction bases unmatched: 6. From germline, CDR1 is SGHNT and CDR2 YYREEE (reference sequence). The length of the CDR3 is 15 residues. The DNA for the CDR3 is TGTGCCAGCAGCCCACCGGGACAGGGGGTCTACGAGCAGTACTTC. Its protein product is CASSPPGQGVYEQYF.

The chain recombines TRBV5-1 with TRBJ1-1; the D is unclear. CDR1 is SGHRS, CDR2 YFSETQ, per germline. V gave up 5 bases and J gave up 4 bases, with 18 bases separating them. This CDR3 is built from 15 residues. The CDR3 DNA reads as TGCGCCAGCAGTTCTACTTTAACGGTTGGCACTGAAGCTTTCTTT. Its protein product is CASSSTLTVGTEAFF.

DNA for the CDR3: TGTGCCAGCAGCTTAGACATGAGGACAGGGGGTTCCTACGAGCAGTACTTC. It codes for CASSLDMRTGGSYEQYF. V gene TRBV7-8 combines with J gene TRBJ2-7, with 10 bases lining up with TRBD1. Germline V gene data show CDR1 as SGHVS and CDR2 as FQNEAQ. V dropped 1 base and J dropped 1; count of bases not matched to a gene: 7. This CDR3 region has 17 residues.

This clone was seen a few times. The chain couples TRBV5-1 to TRBJ2-3; 7 bases are a match to TRBD1. The germline CDR1 and CDR2 sequences are SGHRS and YFSETQ. CDR3 length: 16 residues. Trimming cost V 0 bases and J 3 bases; bases outside gene matches: 7. The CDR3 nucleotides are TGCGCCAGCAGCTTGGACCCGGGACAGAGGACAGATACGCAGTATTTT. Its protein product is CASSLDPGQRTDTQYF.

This chain connects TRBV19 to TRBJ1-1, with 7 positions matching TRBD1. V lost 2 bases, J lost 7 bases, and 10 bases stayed unmatched. Germline assignment: CDR1 LNHDA and CDR2 SQIVND (reference sequence). This CDR3 comprises 15 residues. The CDR3 is CASSINSPGQIEAFF. CDR3 DNA sequence: TGTGCCAGTAGTATAAATTCCCCGGGACAGATTGAAGCTTTCTTT.

V usage is TRBV4-1 and J usage is TRBJ2-7; 8 bases match TRBD2. J gave up 12 bases and V 8 bases, and 21 bases lay outside the gene matches. Germline V gene sequence: CDR1 MGHRA, CDR2 YSYEKL. CDR3 length: 15 amino acids. CDR3 residues: CASAPIAGSTQLRYF. CDR3 sequence (DNA): TGCGCCAGCGCTCCGATAGCGGGATCCACCCAGTTACGGTACTTC.

This chain links TRBV18 with TRBJ1-1; 7 bases match TRBD1. This CDR3 is 15 amino acids long. J was trimmed by 0 bases and V by 6 bases; bases with no gene match: 7. Germline V gene data show CDR1 as KGHSH and CDR2 as LQKENI. The CDR3 reads CASSPVGTVNTEAFF. Written as DNA, the CDR3 is TGTGCCAGCTCCCCCGTGGGGACAGTGAACACTGAAGCTTTCTTT.

The chain is built from TRBV2 and TRBJ1-1, with 12 bases matching TRBD1. The germline V gene encodes CDR1 SNHLY and CDR2 FYNNEI. Germline trimming cut 5 bases from V and 5 bases from J; bases unmatched to any gene: 3. The CDR3 totals 14 residues. CDR3: CASSRDRGRTEAFF. DNA for the CDR3: TGTGCCAGCAGTCGGGACAGGGGGCGTACTGAAGCTTTCTTT.

The chain links TRBV5-1 to TRBJ1-6, with 10 bases aligning to TRBD1. CDR3 length equals 17 residues. From germline, CDR1 is SGHRS and CDR2 YFSETQ. The V segment lost 0 bases and the J segment 10 bases; nucleotides outside the gene matches: 10. CDR3 sequence: CASSLASPGQGRSPLHF. CDR3 DNA: TGCGCCAGCAGCTTGGCCAGTCCGGGACAGGGGAGATCACCCCTCCACTTT.

A few counts support this clone. The V gene is TRBV24-1, the J gene TRBJ2-5, with D tentatively TRBD2 (5 bases). Per germline, CDR1 KGHDR and CDR2 SFDVKD. The CDR3 consists of 15 residues. V gave up 4 bases and J gave up 4 bases, with 15 bases separating them. The chain's CDR3 is CATSDLSVGAETQYF. The CDR3 DNA reads as TGTGCCACCAGTGACCTGTCGGTGGGAGCAGAGACCCAGTACTTC.

The chain has TRBV10-3 and TRBJ2-7; D gene unclear. The CDR3 spans 14 residues. Germline V gene lookup returns CDR1 ENHRY and CDR2 SYGVKD. The V end was cut by 4 bases, the J end by 2 bases, with 12 bases between. The CDR3 region is CAISVGPLTYEQYF. The CDR3 DNA reads TGTGCCATCAGTGTTGGGCCCCTTACCTACGAGCAGTACTTC.

The chain links TRBV19 to TRBJ1-5; D is undetermined. Germline values: CDR1 LNHDA, CDR2 SQIVND (reference sequence). The CDR3 sequence is 14 residues long. V was cut by 3 bases and J by 7 bases, with 13 bases left in between. The CDR3 spells CASSMLIREQPQHF. In DNA form, the CDR3 reads TGTGCCAGTAGTATGCTAATACGTGAGCAGCCCCAGCATTTT.